This TCR beta chain was profiled in a study of cytomegalovirus exposure and HLA in healthy donors. Background on the study: The same platform as the roughly 700 first-cohort repertoires was used for the 120 validation repertoires, a later analysis reported. Overall study results and limits: A few chains tied to CMV proved CMV antigen-specific in vitro. The study put some 150 TCR beta chains on its list as cytomegalovirus-associated.

The germline gives CDR1 SGHRS, CDR2 YFSETQ. The length of the CDR3 is 16 residues. Trimming cost V 0 bases and J 6 bases; bases outside gene matches: 7. Method: immunoSEQ multiplex PCR; TCRdb's copy keeps in-frame clones and lacks some. The repertoire includes approximately 65,000 clones, nearly 95% of them detected once, and about 5.2% sits in the top ten. Turning to this clone: The antigen is not known.

The 120-subject validation cohort, separate from the approximately 640-subject first cohort, included the donors. The sequenced material came from PBMCs. The J gene is TRBJ2-2, the V gene TRBV5-1, with 8 bases matching TRBD2. This sequence originates from a man between 18 and 35 years old in good health and CMV-seropositive. The CDR3: CASSLVPGGRAGELFF. CDR3 nucleotide sequence: TGCGCCAGCAGCTTGGTACCGGGAGGGCGGGCCGGGGAGCTGTTTTTT.